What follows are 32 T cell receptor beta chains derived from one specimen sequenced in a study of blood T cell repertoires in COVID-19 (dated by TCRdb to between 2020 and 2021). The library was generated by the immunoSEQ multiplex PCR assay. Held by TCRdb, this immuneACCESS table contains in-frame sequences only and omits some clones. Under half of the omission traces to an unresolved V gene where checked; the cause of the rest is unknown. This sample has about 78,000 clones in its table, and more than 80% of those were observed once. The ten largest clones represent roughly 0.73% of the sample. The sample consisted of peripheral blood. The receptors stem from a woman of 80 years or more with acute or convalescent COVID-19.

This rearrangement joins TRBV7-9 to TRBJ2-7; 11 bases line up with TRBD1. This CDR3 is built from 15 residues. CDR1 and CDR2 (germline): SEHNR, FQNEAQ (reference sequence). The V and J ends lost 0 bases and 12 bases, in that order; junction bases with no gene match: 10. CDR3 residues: CASSLAVGQGGTLYF. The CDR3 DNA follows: TGTGCCAGCAGCTTAGCGGTGGGACAGGGGGGAACATTGTACTTC.

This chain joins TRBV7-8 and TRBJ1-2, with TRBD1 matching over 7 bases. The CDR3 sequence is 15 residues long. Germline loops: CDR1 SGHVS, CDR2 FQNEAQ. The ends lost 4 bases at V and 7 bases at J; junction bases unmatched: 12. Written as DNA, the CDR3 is TGTGCCAGCAGCTATGCCAGTGGGTCAGGGGGTGGCTACACCTTC. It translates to CASSYASGSGGGYTF.

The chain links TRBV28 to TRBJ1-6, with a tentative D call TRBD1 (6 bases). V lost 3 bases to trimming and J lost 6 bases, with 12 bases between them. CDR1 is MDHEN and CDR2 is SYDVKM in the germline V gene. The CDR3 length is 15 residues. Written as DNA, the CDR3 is TGTGCCAGCAGTTTGGCAGGGGCCCTTAATTCACCCCTCCACTTT. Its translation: CASSLAGALNSPLHF. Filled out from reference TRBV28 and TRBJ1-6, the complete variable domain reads DVKVTQSSRYLVKRTGEKVFLECVQDMDHENMFWYRQDPGLGLRLIYFSYDVKMKEKGDIPEGYSVSREKKERFSLILESASTNQTSMYLCASSLAGALNSPLHFGNGTRLTVT.

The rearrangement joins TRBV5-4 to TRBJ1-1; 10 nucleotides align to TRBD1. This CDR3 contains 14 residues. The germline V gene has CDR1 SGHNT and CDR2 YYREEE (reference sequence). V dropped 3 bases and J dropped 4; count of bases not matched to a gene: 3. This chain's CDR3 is CASSSGQGGTEAFF. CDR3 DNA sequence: TGTGCCAGCAGCTCAGGACAGGGGGGCACTGAAGCTTTCTTT.

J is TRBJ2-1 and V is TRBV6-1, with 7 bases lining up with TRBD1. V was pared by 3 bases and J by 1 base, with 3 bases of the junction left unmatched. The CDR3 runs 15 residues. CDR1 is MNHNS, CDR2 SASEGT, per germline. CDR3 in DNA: TGTGCCAGCAGTGAGGTACAGGGGTCCTACAATGAGCAGTTCTTC. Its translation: CASSEVQGSYNEQFF.

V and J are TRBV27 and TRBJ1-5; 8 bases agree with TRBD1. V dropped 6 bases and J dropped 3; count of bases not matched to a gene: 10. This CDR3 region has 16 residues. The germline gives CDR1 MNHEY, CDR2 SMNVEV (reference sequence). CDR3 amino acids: CASRTTGAKFNQPQHF. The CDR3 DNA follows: TGTGCCAGCAGGACGACAGGGGCGAAATTCAATCAGCCCCAGCATTTT.

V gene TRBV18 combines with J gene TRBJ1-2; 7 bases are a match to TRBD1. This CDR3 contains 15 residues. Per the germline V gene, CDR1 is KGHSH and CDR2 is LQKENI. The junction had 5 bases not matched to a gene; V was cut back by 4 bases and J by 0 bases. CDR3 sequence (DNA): TGTGCCAGCTCACGGACAGGAGCCACTAACTATGGCTACACCTTC. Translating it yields CASSRTGATNYGYTF. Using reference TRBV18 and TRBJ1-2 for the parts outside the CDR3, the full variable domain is NAGVMQNPRHLVRRRGQEARLRCSPMKGHSHVYWYRQLPEEGLKFMVYLQKENIIDESGMPKERFSAEFPKEGPSILRIQQVVRGDSAAYFCASSRTGATNYGYTFGSGTRLTVV.

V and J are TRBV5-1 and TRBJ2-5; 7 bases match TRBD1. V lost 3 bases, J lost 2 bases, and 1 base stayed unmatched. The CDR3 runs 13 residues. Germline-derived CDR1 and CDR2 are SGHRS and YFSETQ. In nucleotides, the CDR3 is TGCGCCAGCAGCTGGGACAGACAAGAGACCCAGTACTTC. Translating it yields CASSWDRQETQYF.

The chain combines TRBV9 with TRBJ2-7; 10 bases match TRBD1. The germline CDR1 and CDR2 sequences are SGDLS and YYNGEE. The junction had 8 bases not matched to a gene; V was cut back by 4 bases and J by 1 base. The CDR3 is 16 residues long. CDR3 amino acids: CASSPSSGQGSYEQYF. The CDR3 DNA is TGTGCCAGCAGCCCGAGTTCGGGACAGGGGTCCTACGAGCAGTACTTC. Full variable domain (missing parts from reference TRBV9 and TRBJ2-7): DSGVTQTPKHLITATGQRVTLRCSPRSGDLSVYWYQQSLDQGLQFLIQYYNGEERAKGNILERFSAQQFPDLHSELNLSSLELGDSALYFCASSPSSGQGSYEQYFGPGTRLTVT.

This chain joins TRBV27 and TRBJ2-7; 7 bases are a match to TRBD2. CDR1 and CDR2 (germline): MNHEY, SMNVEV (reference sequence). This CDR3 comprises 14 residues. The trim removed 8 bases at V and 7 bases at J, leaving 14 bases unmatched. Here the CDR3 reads CASGPRWGGREQYF. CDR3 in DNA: TGTGCCAGCGGACCCCGGTGGGGGGGTAGGGAGCAGTACTTC.

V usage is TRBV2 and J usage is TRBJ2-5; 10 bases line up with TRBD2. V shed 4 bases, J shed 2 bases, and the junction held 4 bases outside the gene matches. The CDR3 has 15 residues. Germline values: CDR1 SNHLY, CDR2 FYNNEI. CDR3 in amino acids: CASSGVAGGQETQYF. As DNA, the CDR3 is TGTGCCAGCAGTGGGGTAGCGGGGGGTCAAGAGACCCAGTACTTC. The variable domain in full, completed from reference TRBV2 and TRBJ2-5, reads EPEVTQTPSHQVTQMGQEVILRCVPISNHLYFYWYRQILGQKVEFLVSFYNNEISEKSEIFDDQFSVERPDGSNFTLKIRSTKLEDSAMYFCASSGVAGGQETQYFGPGTRLLVL.

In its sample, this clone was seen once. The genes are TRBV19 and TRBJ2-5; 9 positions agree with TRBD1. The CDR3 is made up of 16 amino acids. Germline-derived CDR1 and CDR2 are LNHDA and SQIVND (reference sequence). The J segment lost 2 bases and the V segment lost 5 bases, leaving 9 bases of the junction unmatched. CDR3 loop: CASSPRGQGSQETQYF. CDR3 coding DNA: TGTGCCAGTAGTCCTAGGGGACAGGGATCTCAAGAGACCCAGTACTTC.

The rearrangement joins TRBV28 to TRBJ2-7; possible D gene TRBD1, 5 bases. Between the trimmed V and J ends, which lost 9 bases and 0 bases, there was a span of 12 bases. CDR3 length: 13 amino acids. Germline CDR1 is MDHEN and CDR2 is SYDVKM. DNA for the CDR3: TGTGCCAGTCATACAGGATCCTCCTACGAGCAGTACTTC. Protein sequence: CASHTGSSYEQYF.

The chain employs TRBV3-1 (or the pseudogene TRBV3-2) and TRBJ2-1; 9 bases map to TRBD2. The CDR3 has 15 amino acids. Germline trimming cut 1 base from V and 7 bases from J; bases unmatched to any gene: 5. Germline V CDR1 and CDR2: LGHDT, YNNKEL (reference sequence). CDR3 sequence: CASSQVASGANEQFF. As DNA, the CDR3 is TGTGCCAGCAGCCAAGTTGCTAGCGGGGCGAATGAGCAGTTCTTC.

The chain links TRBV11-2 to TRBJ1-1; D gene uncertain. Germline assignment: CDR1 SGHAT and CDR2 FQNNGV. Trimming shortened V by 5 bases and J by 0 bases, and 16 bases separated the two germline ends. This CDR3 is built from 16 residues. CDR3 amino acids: CASSPQALLMNTEAFF. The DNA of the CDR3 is TGTGCCAGCAGCCCCCAGGCCCTGCTTATGAACACTGAAGCTTTCTTT.

Here the CDR3 DNA reads TGTGCCAGCAGCCAGGGGCACGAGCAGTACTTC. Amino acids: CASSQGHEQYF. The gene calls are TRBV7-8 and TRBJ2-7; TRBD1 is a possible D gene (6 bases). There are 11 residues in the CDR3. The germline CDR1 and CDR2 sequences are SGHVS and FQNEAQ. V lost 5 bases, J lost 5 bases, and 7 bases lay in between.

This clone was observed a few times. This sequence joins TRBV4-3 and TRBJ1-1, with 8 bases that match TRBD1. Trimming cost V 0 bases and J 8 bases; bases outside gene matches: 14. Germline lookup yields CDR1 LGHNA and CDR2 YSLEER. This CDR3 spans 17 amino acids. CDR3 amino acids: CASSQDRRTGFSREAFF. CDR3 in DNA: TGCGCCAGCAGCCAAGATAGGAGGACAGGGTTTAGTAGAGAAGCTTTCTTT.

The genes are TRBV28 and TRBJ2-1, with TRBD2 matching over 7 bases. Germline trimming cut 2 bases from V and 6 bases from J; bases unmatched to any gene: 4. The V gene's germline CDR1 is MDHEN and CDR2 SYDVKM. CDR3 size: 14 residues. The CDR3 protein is CASSLTAGVNEQFF. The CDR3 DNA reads TGTGCCAGCAGTTTAACGGCGGGAGTCAATGAGCAGTTCTTC.

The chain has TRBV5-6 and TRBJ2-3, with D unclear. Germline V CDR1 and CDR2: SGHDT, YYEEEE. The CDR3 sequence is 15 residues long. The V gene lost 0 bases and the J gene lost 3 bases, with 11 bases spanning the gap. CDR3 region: CASSLVVVVTDTQYF. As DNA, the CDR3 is TGTGCCAGCAGCTTGGTAGTAGTCGTGACAGATACGCAGTATTTT.

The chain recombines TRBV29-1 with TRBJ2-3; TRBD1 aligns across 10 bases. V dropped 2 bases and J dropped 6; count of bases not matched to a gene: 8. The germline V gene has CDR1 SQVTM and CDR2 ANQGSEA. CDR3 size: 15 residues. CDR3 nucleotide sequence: TGCAGCGTTGAAACGCCGGACAGGGGGAGGGATACGCAGTATTTT. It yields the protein CSVETPDRGRDTQYF.

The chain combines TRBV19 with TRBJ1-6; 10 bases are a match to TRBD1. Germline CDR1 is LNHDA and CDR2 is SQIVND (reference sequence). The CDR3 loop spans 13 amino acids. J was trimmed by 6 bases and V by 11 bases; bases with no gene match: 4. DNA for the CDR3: TGTGCCGTAGGGGACAGGGGTAATTCACCCCTCCACTTT. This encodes CAVGDRGNSPLHF.

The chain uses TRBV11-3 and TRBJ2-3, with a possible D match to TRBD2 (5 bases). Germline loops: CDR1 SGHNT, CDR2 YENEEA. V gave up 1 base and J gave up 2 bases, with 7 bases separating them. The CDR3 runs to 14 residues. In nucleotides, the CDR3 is TGTGCCAGCAGCTTAGGGGGAGACACAGATACGCAGTATTTT. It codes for CASSLGGDTDTQYF.

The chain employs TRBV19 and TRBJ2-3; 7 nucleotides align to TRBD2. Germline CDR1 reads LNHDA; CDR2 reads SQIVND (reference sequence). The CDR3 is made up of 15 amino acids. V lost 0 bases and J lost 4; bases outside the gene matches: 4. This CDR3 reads CASSIDTAGADTQYF. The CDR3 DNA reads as TGTGCCAGTAGTATAGATACTGCGGGAGCAGATACGCAGTATTTT.

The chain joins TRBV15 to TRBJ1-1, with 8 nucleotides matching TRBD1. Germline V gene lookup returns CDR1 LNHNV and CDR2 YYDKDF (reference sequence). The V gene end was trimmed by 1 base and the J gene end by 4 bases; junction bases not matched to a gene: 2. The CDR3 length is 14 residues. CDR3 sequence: CATSRGQGSTEAFF. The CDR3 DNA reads TGTGCCACCAGCAGAGGACAGGGGAGCACTGAAGCTTTCTTT. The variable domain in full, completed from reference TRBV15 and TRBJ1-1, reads DAMVIQNPRYQVTQFGKPVTLSCSQTLNHNVMYWYQQKSSQAPKLLFHYYDKDFNNEADTPDNFQSRRPNTSFCFLDIRSPGLGDTAMYLCATSRGQGSTEAFFGQGTRLTVV.

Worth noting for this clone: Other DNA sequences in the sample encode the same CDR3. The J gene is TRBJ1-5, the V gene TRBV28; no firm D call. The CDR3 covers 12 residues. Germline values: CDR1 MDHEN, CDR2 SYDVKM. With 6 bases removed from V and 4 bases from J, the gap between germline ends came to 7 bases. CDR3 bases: TGTGCCAGCAGCCTTCTGAATCAGCCCCAGCATTTT. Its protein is CASSLLNQPQHF. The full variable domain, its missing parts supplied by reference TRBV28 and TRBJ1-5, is DVKVTQSSRYLVKRTGEKVFLECVQDMDHENMFWYRQDPGLGLRLIYFSYDVKMKEKGDIPEGYSVSREKKERFSLILESASTNQTSMYLCASSLLNQPQHFGDGTRLSIL.

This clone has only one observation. The CDR3, as DNA: TGTGCCAGTAGTATAGGAGACAGGGTATATGGCTACACCTTC. It encodes CASSIGDRVYGYTF. V is TRBV19 and J is TRBJ1-2; 7 bases fit TRBD1. Germline CDR1 LNHDA, CDR2 SQIVND (reference sequence). J was trimmed by 5 bases and V by 1 base; bases with no gene match: 4. The CDR3 has 14 amino acids. Looking up the rest from reference TRBV19 and TRBJ1-2 gives the full variable domain: DGGITQSPKYLFRKEGQNVTLSCEQNLNHDAMYWYRQDPGQGLRLIYYSQIVNDFQKGDIAEGYSVSREKKESFPLTVTSAQKNPTAFYLCASSIGDRVYGYTFGSGTRLTVV.

The CDR3 DNA reads as TGTGCCAGCAGCTTGGAGTCAGGGCGTGGCTACACCTTC. This codes for CASSLESGRGYTF. The chain is built from TRBV5-4 and TRBJ1-2, with D possibly TRBD1 on 5 matching bases. CDR3 size: 13 residues. With 0 bases removed from V and 7 bases from J, the gap between germline ends came to 10 bases. The germline CDR1 and CDR2 sequences are SGHNT and YYREEE (reference sequence).

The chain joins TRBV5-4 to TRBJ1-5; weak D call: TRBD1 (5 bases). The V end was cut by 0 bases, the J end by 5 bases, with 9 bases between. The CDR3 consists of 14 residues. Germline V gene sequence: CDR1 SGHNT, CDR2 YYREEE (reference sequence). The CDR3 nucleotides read TGTGCCAGCAGCTTGGGGGGGGAGTATCAGCCCCAGCATTTT. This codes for CASSLGGEYQPQHF.

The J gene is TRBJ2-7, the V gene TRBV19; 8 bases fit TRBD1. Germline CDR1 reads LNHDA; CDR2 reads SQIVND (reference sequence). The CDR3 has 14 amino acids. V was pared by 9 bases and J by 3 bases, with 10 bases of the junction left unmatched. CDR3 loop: CARTSRDRNYEQYF. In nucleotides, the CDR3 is TGTGCCAGGACCTCCCGGGACAGGAACTACGAGCAGTACTTC.

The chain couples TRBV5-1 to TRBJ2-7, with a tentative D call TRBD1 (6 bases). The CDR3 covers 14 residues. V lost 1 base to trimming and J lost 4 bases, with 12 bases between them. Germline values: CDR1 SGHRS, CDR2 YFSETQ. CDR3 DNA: TGCGCCAGCAGCTTGATTGGGGGCGCGTACGAGCAGTACTTC. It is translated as CASSLIGGAYEQYF.

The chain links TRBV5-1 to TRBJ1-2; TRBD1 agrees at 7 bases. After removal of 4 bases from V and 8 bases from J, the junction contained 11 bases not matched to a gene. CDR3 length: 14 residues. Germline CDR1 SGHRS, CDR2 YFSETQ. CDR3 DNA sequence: TGCGCCAGCAGCACCGAGACAGGGACGGGAGGCTACACCTTC. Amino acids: CASSTETGTGGYTF. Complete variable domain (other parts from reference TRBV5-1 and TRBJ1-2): KAGVTQTPRYLIKTRGQQVTLSCSPISGHRSVSWYQQTPGQGLQFLFEYFSETQRNKGNFPGRFSGRQFSNSRSEMNVSTLELGDSALYLCASSTETGTGGYTFGSGTRLTVV.

DNA of the CDR3: TGTGCCAGCAGTTATGCCCCGGGGGAGACCCAGTACTTC. Protein sequence: CASSYAPGETQYF. The chain joins TRBV6-5 to TRBJ2-5; D might be TRBD2 (5 bases). CDR1 MNHEY and CDR2 SVGAGI come from the germline V gene. V lost 3 bases and J lost 5, with 10 bases in between. The CDR3 consists of 13 residues.